This T cell receptor beta chain was captured in a study of shared clonotypes between healthy human individuals. Across the whole study: With ages of 18 to 49, the donors were a couple of women and a few men.

Produced via immunoSEQ multiplex PCR; TCRdb's table is partial and in-frame only. The table shows roughly 2.2 million clones, with 85% to 95% occurring only once. Germline-derived CDR1 and CDR2 are SGHRS and YFSETQ. V was pared by 4 bases and J by 0 bases, with 17 bases between. The length of the CDR3 is 17 residues. V and J are TRBV5-1 and TRBJ2-1; TRBD1 might be the D (6 bases). The source of this sequence is a young man in good health. Some clones in this sample may be carry-over from other donors' samples. The sample taken for sequencing was naive CD4+ T cells from PBMCs. Subset denoted: CD45RA+ positively selected. CDR3 bases: TGCGCCAGCAGCCCCTACAGGGCAGCGAGCTCCTACAATGAGCAGTTCTTC. It yields the protein CASSPYRAASSYNEQFF.